These 32 T cell receptor beta chains originate from one sample sequenced in a study of blood T cell repertoires in COVID-19. Repertoires were generated with immunoSEQ multiplex PCR, while TCRdb's copy carries only in-frame clones and drops some. The sample lists about 180,000 clones; about four fifths were seen once. Sequenced: peripheral blood. These receptors were taken from a human donor in a cohort sampled during active COVID-19.

This clone was recorded only once. The rearrangement links TRBV18 to TRBJ2-7; tentative D call: TRBD1 (5 bases). This CDR3 contains 15 residues. Germline-derived CDR1 and CDR2 are KGHSH and LQKENI. V gave up 4 bases and J gave up 0 bases, with 13 bases separating them. CDR3 loop: CASSRDQGSSYEQYF. In nucleotides, the CDR3 is TGTGCCAGCTCACGAGACCAGGGTAGCTCCTACGAGCAGTACTTC.

This chain uses TRBV19 with TRBJ1-3; tentative D call: TRBD1 (5 bases). This CDR3 is 16 amino acids long. Trimming stripped 7 bases from V and 1 base from J, with 17 bases between. Per the germline V gene, CDR1 is LNHDA and CDR2 is SQIVND (reference sequence). Here the CDR3 reads CASNFRQGLSGNTIYF. The CDR3 bases are TGTGCCAGTAACTTTCGCCAGGGACTATCTGGAAACACCATATATTTT.

In DNA form, the CDR3 reads TGTGCCAGTAGTATGGGGGCGGGGGCACAAGAGACCCAGTACTTC. Its protein is CASSMGAGAQETQYF. The rearrangement joins TRBV19 to TRBJ2-5; perhaps TRBD2 as D (7 bases). The CDR3 runs 15 residues. CDR1 is LNHDA, CDR2 SQIVND, per germline (reference sequence). The V gene lost 3 bases and the J gene lost 2 bases, with 13 bases spanning the gap. The complete variable domain, with remaining parts taken from reference TRBV19 and TRBJ2-5, reads DGGITQSPKYLFRKEGQNVTLSCEQNLNHDAMYWYRQDPGQGLRLIYYSQIVNDFQKGDIAEGYSVSREKKESFPLTVTSAQKNPTAFYLCASSMGAGAQETQYFGPGTRLLVL.

The chain joins TRBV9 to TRBJ2-5; 13 bases map to TRBD2. The CDR3 spans 18 residues. J gave up 1 base and V 0 bases, and 6 bases lay outside the gene matches. Germline loops: CDR1 SGDLS, CDR2 YYNGEE. The CDR3 sequence is CASSVGLAGGAVQETQYF. The DNA of the CDR3 is TGTGCCAGCAGCGTAGGACTAGCGGGGGGCGCGGTCCAAGAGACCCAGTACTTC.

The chain joins TRBV5-6 to TRBJ2-7; D might be TRBD2 (5 bases). The V and J ends lost 0 bases and 3 bases respectively, with 13 bases between them. This CDR3 spans 15 amino acids. Germline-derived CDR1 and CDR2 are SGHDT and YYEEEE. The CDR3 loop is CASSLVGEMDYEQYF. Here the CDR3 DNA reads TGTGCCAGCAGCTTGGTCGGGGAAATGGACTACGAGCAGTACTTC.

This sequence joins TRBV5-5 and TRBJ1-5, with D unclear. V was trimmed by 4 bases and J by 0 bases, leaving 8 bases between them. Germline CDR1 is SGHKS and CDR2 is YYEKEE (reference sequence). This CDR3 contains 14 residues. CDR3 sequence: CASSKTDSNQPQHF. CDR3 in DNA: TGTGCCAGCAGCAAAACAGATAGCAATCAGCCCCAGCATTTT.

The genes are TRBV6-2 or TRBV6-3 and TRBJ2-1; 8 bases fit TRBD2. There are 14 residues in the CDR3. CDR1 MNHEY and CDR2 SVGEGT come from the germline V gene. V lost 5 bases and J lost 7; bases outside the gene matches: 7. In DNA, the CDR3 is TGTGCCAGCAGTCGGGGGGGCTTAGGGAATGAGCAGTTCTTC. Encoded protein: CASSRGGLGNEQFF.

The chain has TRBV28 and TRBJ1-1; the D gene is possibly TRBD1 (6 bases). Germline CDR1 and CDR2: MDHEN and SYDVKM. The length of the CDR3 is 14 residues. Between the trimmed V and J ends, which lost 5 bases and 11 bases, there was a span of 21 bases. The chain's CDR3 is CASSPRTATGGAFF. The CDR3 DNA is TGTGCCAGCAGTCCGCGGACAGCAACCGGTGGGGCTTTCTTT. Complete variable domain (other parts from reference TRBV28 and TRBJ1-1): DVKVTQSSRYLVKRTGEKVFLECVQDMDHENMFWYRQDPGLGLRLIYFSYDVKMKEKGDIPEGYSVSREKKERFSLILESASTNQTSMYLCASSPRTATGGAFFGQGTRLTVV.

This clone was observed at least ten times. The chain employs TRBV4-1 and TRBJ1-4; TRBD1 matches 7 bases. Germline V lookup: CDR1 MGHRA, CDR2 YSYEKL. The CDR3 sequence is 15 residues long. Trimming removed 1 base from V and 7 bases from J; junction bases left unmatched: 6. The CDR3 sequence is CASSQVQGDGEKLFF. CDR3 nucleotides: TGCGCCAGCAGCCAAGTCCAGGGGGATGGTGAAAAACTGTTTTTT.

The chain uses TRBV3-1 (or the pseudogene TRBV3-2) and TRBJ2-6; 7 bases fit TRBD2. V shed 8 bases and J 0 bases; nucleotides not matched to a gene: 13. CDR1 and CDR2 (germline): LGHDT, YNNKEL (reference sequence). There are 18 residues in the CDR3. The CDR3 here is CASRRGGGPSSGANVLTF. The CDR3, as DNA: TGTGCCAGCCGCCGTGGGGGGGGACCCTCCTCTGGGGCCAACGTCCTGACTTTC.

The V call is TRBV3-1 (or the pseudogene TRBV3-2), the J call TRBJ1-1; 7 bases fit TRBD1. The germline CDR1 and CDR2 sequences are LGHDT and YNNKEL (reference sequence). The junction had 9 bases not matched to a gene; V was cut back by 4 bases and J by 4 bases. The CDR3 runs to 15 residues. CDR3 residues: CASSPWPGGFTEAFF. Written as DNA, the CDR3 is TGTGCCAGCAGCCCCTGGCCAGGGGGATTCACTGAAGCTTTCTTT.

In its sample, this clone was seen a few times. V usage is TRBV12-3 or TRBV12-4 and J usage is TRBJ1-1; D remains unclear. The V end lost 7 bases, the J end lost 2 bases, and 5 bases lay between the germline ends. This CDR3 is built from 11 residues. CDR3 region: CASTYNTEAFF. CDR3 nucleotides: TGTGCCAGCACGTATAACACTGAAGCTTTCTTT.

The rearrangement joins TRBV30 to TRBJ1-3; TRBD1 matches 9 bases. The germline V gene has CDR1 GTSNPN and CDR2 SVGIG (reference sequence). The length of the CDR3 is 14 residues. The junction had 5 bases not matched to a gene; V was cut back by 4 bases and J by 4 bases. DNA of the CDR3: TGTGCCTGGAATCTGGACAGGGGAGGAAACACCATATATTTT. Protein sequence: CAWNLDRGGNTIYF.

The chain is built from TRBV13 and TRBJ1-1; 9 nucleotides match TRBD1. This CDR3 region has 14 residues. Germline V lookup: CDR1 PRHDT, CDR2 FYEKMQ (reference sequence). V shed 5 bases and J 1 base; nucleotides not matched to a gene: 2. The CDR3 DNA is TGTGCCAGCAGCCGGGGACAGGGGAACACTGAAGCTTTCTTT. This gives the protein CASSRGQGNTEAFF.

The chain has TRBV9 and TRBJ2-2; 8 positions agree with TRBD2. The V gene's germline CDR1 is SGDLS and CDR2 YYNGEE. With 3 bases clipped from V and 2 bases from J, the junction kept 9 bases outside the gene matches. This CDR3 contains 17 residues. The CDR3 here is CASSGPLSGDNTGELFF. CDR3 in DNA: TGTGCCAGCAGCGGCCCCCTTAGCGGGGATAACACCGGGGAGCTGTTTTTT.

V is TRBV6-6 and J is TRBJ1-2; D is undetermined. Germline CDR1 and CDR2: MNHNY and SVGAGI (reference sequence). The CDR3 runs to 14 residues. V was cut by 2 bases and J by 0 bases, with 7 bases left in between. The CDR3 spells CASSYGLTNYGYTF. The CDR3, as DNA: TGTGCCAGCAGTTACGGCCTTACTAACTATGGCTACACCTTC.

This clone occurred a few times. The V call is TRBV30, the J call TRBJ2-1; D perhaps matches TRBD1 (5 bases). Germline V lookup: CDR1 GTSNPN, CDR2 SVGIG (reference sequence). V lost 7 bases to trimming and J lost 6 bases, with 13 bases between them. CDR3 size: 12 residues. In DNA, the CDR3 is TGTGCCTTTAGCTCAAGGGGCAATGAGCAGTTCTTC. Its translation is CAFSSRGNEQFF.

This clone was observed a few times. The chain combines TRBV2 with TRBJ2-7, with D possibly TRBD2 on 6 matching bases. Germline assignment: CDR1 SNHLY and CDR2 FYNNEI. V was trimmed by 5 bases and J by 3 bases, leaving 14 bases between them. This CDR3 spans 14 amino acids. CDR3 residues: CASSPGLRGYEQYF. CDR3 nucleotide sequence: TGTGCCAGCAGTCCGGGACTGCGAGGCTACGAGCAGTACTTC. The full variable domain, with the rest looked up from reference TRBV2 and TRBJ2-7, is EPEVTQTPSHQVTQMGQEVILRCVPISNHLYFYWYRQILGQKVEFLVSFYNNEISEKSEIFDDQFSVERPDGSNFTLKIRSTKLEDSAMYFCASSPGLRGYEQYFGPGTRLTVT.

The V call is TRBV6-2 or TRBV6-3, the J call TRBJ1-5; a possible D gene is TRBD1 (5 bases). Germline V gene sequence: CDR1 MNHEY, CDR2 SVGEGT. The CDR3 length is 16 residues. With 1 base removed from V and 6 bases from J, the gap between germline ends came to 16 bases. In DNA form, the CDR3 reads TGTGCCAGCAGTTACTACGAACGGGGGAGGGTTCAGCCCCAGCATTTT. It encodes CASSYYERGRVQPQHF.

The CDR3 spells CASSVALMGQGPPGANVLTF. For the CDR3, the DNA is TGTGCCAGCAGCGTAGCGCTAATGGGACAGGGCCCTCCCGGGGCCAACGTCCTGACTTTC. V and J are TRBV9 and TRBJ2-6; 9 nucleotides line up with TRBD1. This CDR3 spans 20 amino acids. Germline V gene data show CDR1 as SGDLS and CDR2 as YYNGEE. V gave up 0 bases and J gave up 4 bases; unmatched junction bases: 14. Full variable domain (remainder filled in from reference TRBV9 and TRBJ2-6): DSGVTQTPKHLITATGQRVTLRCSPRSGDLSVYWYQQSLDQGLQFLIQYYNGEERAKGNILERFSAQQFPDLHSELNLSSLELGDSALYFCASSVALMGQGPPGANVLTFGAGSRLTVL.

The V gene is TRBV4-1, the J gene TRBJ1-2; D perhaps matches TRBD1 (6 bases). V was pared by 0 bases and J by 2 bases, with 28 bases between. The CDR3 covers 21 residues. The V gene's germline CDR1 is MGHRA and CDR2 YSYEKL. The CDR3 sequence: CASSQDWRVDRPVSMNYGYTF. Here the CDR3 DNA reads TGCGCCAGCAGCCAAGATTGGCGGGTCGACAGGCCCGTTAGTATGAACTATGGCTACACCTTC.

The V gene is TRBV12-3 or TRBV12-4, the J gene TRBJ2-7, with D maybe TRBD1 (5 bases). The CDR3 totals 13 residues. Deletions cut 7 bases from V and 5 bases from J, with 15 bases between. CDR3 loop: CASTPTAGNEQYF. In DNA, the CDR3 is TGTGCCAGCACCCCGACAGCAGGTAACGAGCAGTACTTC.

The J gene is TRBJ1-5, the V gene TRBV5-6; D unclear. This CDR3 spans 14 amino acids. V was pared by 0 bases and J by 7 bases, with 11 bases between. CDR1 and CDR2 from the germline V gene are SGHDT and YYEEEE. In DNA form, the CDR3 reads TGTGCCAGCAGCTTGGCCTCCGGGGAACAGCCCCAGCATTTT. It specifies CASSLASGEQPQHF.

The chain couples TRBV19 to TRBJ1-1, with a possible D match to TRBD1 (5 bases). V shed 3 bases and J shed 3 bases, with 14 bases lying between them. Germline CDR1 LNHDA, CDR2 SQIVND (reference sequence). This CDR3 region has 15 residues. This CDR3 reads CASSMGGRSDTEAFF. The CDR3 region has the DNA TGTGCCAGTAGTATGGGGGGACGGTCTGACACTGAAGCTTTCTTT.

The V call is TRBV7-9, the J call TRBJ1-2, with D tentatively TRBD1 (6 bases). The CDR3 totals 13 residues. The germline gives CDR1 SEHNR, CDR2 FQNEAQ (reference sequence). V was pared by 5 bases and J by 8 bases, with 15 bases between. In DNA, the CDR3 is TGTGCCAGCAGCCGTACAGGGACGTGGGGCTACACCTTC. Its protein product is CASSRTGTWGYTF.

This clone appeared a single time. The CDR3 DNA is TGTGCCAGCAGCCCGGGACTAGCGGGGGTTAAGGAGACCCAGTACTTC. This translates into CASSPGLAGVKETQYF. The gene calls are TRBV13 and TRBJ2-5; TRBD2 agrees at 14 bases. The CDR3 has 16 residues. V lost 5 bases, J lost 5 bases, and 7 bases stayed unmatched. The germline V gene has CDR1 PRHDT and CDR2 FYEKMQ (reference sequence).

This clone was seen only a few times. J is TRBJ1-1 and V is TRBV7-8; 7 positions match TRBD1. The CDR3 contains 12 residues. Germline lookup yields CDR1 SGHVS and CDR2 FQNEAQ. The J segment lost 7 bases and the V segment lost 5 bases, leaving 4 bases of the junction unmatched. The CDR3 protein is CASSLPGGEAFF. DNA for the CDR3: TGTGCCAGCAGCCTACCAGGGGGTGAAGCTTTCTTT.

V gene TRBV6-5 combines with J gene TRBJ1-6; 9 nucleotides align to TRBD1. V shed 6 bases and J 11 bases; nucleotides not matched to a gene: 11. Germline V lookup: CDR1 MNHEY, CDR2 SVGAGI. The CDR3 loop spans 15 amino acids. The chain's CDR3 is CASRTRDRERAPLHF. CDR3 sequence (DNA): TGTGCCAGCAGAACCCGGGACAGGGAGAGAGCACCCCTCCACTTT.

The chain combines TRBV5-1 with TRBJ1-1; 8 nucleotides align to TRBD1. The CDR3 consists of 15 residues. Germline V gene lookup returns CDR1 SGHRS and CDR2 YFSETQ. V gave up 4 bases and J gave up 2 bases; unmatched junction bases: 7. The CDR3 region has the DNA TGCGCCAGCAGCGTCAGACAGGGGCCAAACACTGAAGCTTTCTTT. Its protein is CASSVRQGPNTEAFF.

The CDR3 reads CSASGRGLTEAFF. The DNA of the CDR3 is TGCAGTGCTAGTGGGAGGGGACTCACTGAAGCTTTCTTT. This chain connects TRBV20-1 to TRBJ1-1, with a weak D call TRBD1 (5 bases). Germline V lookup: CDR1 DFQATT, CDR2 SNEGSKA (reference sequence). CDR3 length equals 13 residues. Trimming took off 3 bases at V and 4 bases at J, with 12 bases between the two ends.

The rearrangement uses TRBV4-2 and TRBJ2-2; no clear D gene. This CDR3 has 13 residues. V was pared by 1 base and J by 6 bases, with 6 bases between. Germline V gene lookup returns CDR1 LGHNA and CDR2 YNFKEQ. The CDR3 loop is CASSQAQAGELFF. The DNA for the CDR3 is TGTGCCAGCAGCCAAGCCCAGGCCGGGGAGCTGTTTTTT.

The rearrangement uses TRBV24-1 and TRBJ2-1, with 8 bases lining up with TRBD1. The V segment lost 9 bases and the J segment 9 bases; nucleotides outside the gene matches: 9. The length of the CDR3 is 13 residues. Per germline, CDR1 KGHDR and CDR2 SFDVKD. The CDR3 nucleotides are TGTGCCACCCCGCCTAACAGGGGGTGTGAGCAGTTCTTC. Its translation is CATPPNRGCEQFF.